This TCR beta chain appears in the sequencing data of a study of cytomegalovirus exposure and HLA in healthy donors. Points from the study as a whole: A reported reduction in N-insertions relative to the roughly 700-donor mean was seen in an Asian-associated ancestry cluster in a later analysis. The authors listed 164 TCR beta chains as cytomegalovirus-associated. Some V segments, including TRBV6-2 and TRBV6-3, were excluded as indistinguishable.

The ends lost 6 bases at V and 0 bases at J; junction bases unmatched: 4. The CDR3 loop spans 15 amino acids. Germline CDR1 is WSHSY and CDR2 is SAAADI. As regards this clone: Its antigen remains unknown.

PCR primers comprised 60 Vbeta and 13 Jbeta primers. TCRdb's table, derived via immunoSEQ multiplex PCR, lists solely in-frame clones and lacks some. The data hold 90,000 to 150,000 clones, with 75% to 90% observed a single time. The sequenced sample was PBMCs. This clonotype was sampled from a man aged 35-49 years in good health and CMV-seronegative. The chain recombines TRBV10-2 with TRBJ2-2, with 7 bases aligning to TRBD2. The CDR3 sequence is CASSPGTTNTGELFF. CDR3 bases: TGCGCCAGCAGCCCCGGGACTACGAACACCGGGGAGCTGTTTTTT.